The source of this T cell receptor (beta chain) is a study of human T cells and chemical hapten exposure. About the study: Sensitization involved placing 2% DPC onto a roughly 2 cm by roughly 2 cm region of upper inner arm skin. Patients were mainly female, each with alopecia areata, totalis or universalis.

TCRdb independently ran MiXCR on the RACE reads; one entry per CDR3 protein. This sample has over 85,000 distinct CDR3 sequences, with about an eighth found just once. Time point specified: patch test 1, 2 weeks after DPC sensitization. This sample's treatment: therapeutic diphenylcyclopropenone sensitization with weekly scalp DPC. A remark on this clonotype: At one boundary the junction diverges from the germline segment, which might be a read error.

This CDR3 is built from 13 residues. Looked up from germline, CDR1 is SQVTM and CDR2 is ANQGSEA. The V gene is TRBV29-1, the J gene TRBJ2-7; 8 positions agree with TRBD2. The receptor comes from a woman in her thirties or forties with alopecia areata. Some clones in this sample may be carry-over from other donors' samples. Material: whole blood, obtained in connection with sensitization to the hapten diphenylcyclopropenone (DPC). CDR3: CSVEGTSFYEQYF. CDR3 nucleotide sequence: TGCAGCGTGGAAGGGACTAGTTTTTACGAGCAGTACTTC.